This T cell receptor beta chain was found in a study of beta chain features in type 1 diabetes. This clone showed up just a few times. CDR1 is SNHLY, CDR2 FYNNEI, per germline. The germline V and J ends were trimmed by 7 bases and 6 bases, with 18 bases remaining between them. The CDR3 loop spans 15 amino acids. Reverse transcription of all isolated RNA meant that expressed TCRB transcripts were sequenced. Libraries were prepared by immunoSEQ multiplex PCR; TCRdb keeps only in-frame clonotypes and omits some of them. In the table there are roughly 120,000 clones, approximately 37% of which are singletons.

The chain recombines TRBV2 with TRBJ2-2; possible D gene TRBD2, 6 bases. The clonotype was recovered from a woman between 18 and 29 years old in good health. The specimen sequenced was stem cell memory CD4+ T cells from blood. The CDR3 loop is CASTVAESYAGELFF. The CDR3 coding sequence is TGTGCCAGCACGGTAGCGGAATCCTACGCCGGGGAGCTGTTTTTT.